This entry describes one TCR beta chain. The CDR3 runs to 15 residues. Per the germline V gene, CDR1 is SGHKS and CDR2 is YYEKEE (reference sequence). With 3 bases clipped from V and 2 bases from J, the junction kept 7 bases outside the gene matches. The entry originates in a study of CD4 T cells in relation to SARS-CoV-2 and coronaviruses. Naive and memory CD4+ T cells came from enriched cryopreserved PBMCs. The method was immunoSEQ multiplex PCR; TCRdb's version includes in-frame clones alone and lacks a portion of them. In the table there are around 54,000 clones, 92% of which are singletons. Sequencing input: naive CD4+ T cells from PBMCs. Noted subset: naive CD4+ T cells isolated by negative enrichment. The sequence was obtained from an adult with COVID-19. J is TRBJ2-7 and V is TRBV5-5, with 8 bases that match TRBD2. The CDR3 is CASSYTGGPAYEQYF. In DNA, the CDR3 is TGTGCCAGCAGCTATACGGGAGGGCCGGCCTACGAGCAGTACTTC.